The rows below give T cell receptor beta chains drawn from one sample of a study of cytomegalovirus exposure and HLA in healthy donors. Measured with immunoSEQ multiplex PCR; TCRdb has only the in-frame clones, and not every one. Among tens of thousands of clones listed, approximately 75% were seen once. The sequencing sample was made of PBMCs. All receptors come from a man in his sixties in good health and CMV-seropositive. Each CDR3 is given with its conserved first and last residue. D genes are given only for firm matches. For some rows the clone size is stated as once, few or many, or as a class when expanded; others skip it.

TRBJ2-3 NA TRBV23-1 NA CASSQLDSPTDTQYF TGCGCCAGCAGTCAATTGGACAGTCCCACAGATACGCAGTATTTT
TRBJ1-2 NA TRBV18 TRBD1 CASSPNQGDYGYTF TGTGCCAGCTCGCCGAACCAGGGGGACTATGGCTACACCTTC
TRBJ2-2 NA TRBV6-5 NA CASRYLTGELFF TGTGCCAGCAGATACCTCACCGGGGAGCTGTTTTTT
TRBJ2-1 NA TRBV6-5 TRBD2 CASSQRSGTYNEQFF TGTGCCAGCAGTCAACGTAGCGGGACCTACAATGAGCAGTTCTTC
TRBJ1-1 NA TRBV7-4 NA CASPGQNTEAFF TGTGCCAGCCCGGGACAGAACACTGAAGCTTTCTTT
TRBJ2-7 NA TRBV6-6 TRBD2 CASSMGLAGYEQYF TGTGCCAGCAGTATGGGGCTAGCGGGTTACGAGCAGTACTTC
TRBJ1-1 NA TRBV10-3 TRBD1 CAIRGTGRTRGSLTEAFF TGTGCCATCAGAGGGACAGGACGTACCAGGGGGTCCCTCACTGAAGCTTTCTTT
TRBJ2-3 NA TRBV7-8 TRBD1 CASSPVHRGRTDTQYF TGTGCCAGCAGCCCAGTCCACAGGGGTAGGACAGATACGCAGTATTTT
TRBJ2-3 NA TRBV5-1 TRBD2 CASSLGGTSGADTQYF TGCGCCAGCAGCTTGGGGGGGACTAGCGGGGCAGATACGCAGTATTTT
TRBJ1-6 NA TRBV25-1 NA CASSDYTGTSAPLHF TGTGCCAGCAGTGATTACACCGGGACATCGGCACCCCTCCACTTT
TRBJ2-5 NA TRBV5-1 NA CASRAGTPQETQYF TGCGCCAGCAGGGCCGGGACACCCCAAGAGACCCAGTACTTC
TRBJ2-3 NA TRBV18 TRBD1 CASSPRTGNTDTQYF TGTGCCAGCTCACCAAGGACAGGGAACACAGATACGCAGTATTTT
TRBJ2-1 NA TRBV27 NA CASSLRGFSYNEQFF TGTGCCAGCAGTTTAAGAGGGTTCTCCTACAATGAGCAGTTCTTC
TRBJ1-2 NA TRBV6-1 NA CASSGQGTTGYTF TGTGCCAGCAGTGGACAAGGGACTACTGGCTACACCTTC
TRBJ2-7 NA TRBV18 NA CASSPPWGGEQYF TGTGCCAGCTCACCACCGTGGGGAGGCGAGCAGTACTTC
TRBJ2-5 NA TRBV10-2 TRBD1 CASSEPGQGRETQYF TGCGCCAGCAGTGAACCGGGACAGGGGAGAGAGACCCAGTACTTC
TRBJ1-2 NA TRBV7-6 NA CASSPTGNYGYTF TGTGCCAGCAGCCCAACAGGGAACTATGGCTACACCTTC
TRBJ2-3 NA TRBV5-1 TRBD2 CASSLQTSRTDTQYF TGCGCCAGCAGCTTACAGACTAGCCGCACAGATACGCAGTATTTT
TRBJ2-3 NA TRBV6-5 TRBD1 CASRTTGGIDTQYF TGTGCCAGCAGAACTACAGGGGGCATAGATACGCAGTATTTT
TRBJ2-5 NA TRBV13 TRBD2 CASSGEGPGQETQYF TGTGCCAGCAGCGGGGAGGGGCCCGGCCAAGAGACCCAGTACTTC
TRBJ1-1 once TRBV5-1 NA CASSFAGHNTEAFF TGCGCCAGCAGCTTTGCAGGTCATAACACTGAAGCTTTCTTT
TRBJ1-1 NA TRBV13 NA CASSPRHLNTEAFF TGTGCCAGCAGCCCAAGACACCTGAACACTGAAGCTTTCTTT
TRBJ1-1 NA TRBV5-6 NA CASSSYSGTARGAFF TGTGCCAGCAGCTCGTACTCCGGGACGGCCAGGGGAGCTTTCTTT
TRBJ1-5 once TRBV6-6 NA CASSTGLNSNQPQHF TGTGCCAGCAGTACGGGACTGAATAGCAATCAGCCCCAGCATTTT
TRBJ2-7 NA TRBV11-2 NA CASSLERQSYEQYF TGTGCCAGCAGCTTAGAGAGACAGTCCTACGAGCAGTACTTC
TRBJ2-7 once TRBV5-5 TRBD2 CASSLGLAEAYEQYF TGTGCCAGCAGCCTTGGACTAGCGGAAGCCTACGAGCAGTACTTC
TRBJ2-3 NA TRBV5-6 TRBD2 CASTLLAGTDTQYF TGTGCCAGCACCCTACTAGCGGGCACAGATACGCAGTATTTT
TRBJ1-5 NA TRBV5-5 NA CASSLGENLNQPQHF TGTGCCAGCAGCTTGGGGGAGAACCTCAATCAGCCCCAGCATTTT
TRBJ1-1 NA TRBV6-5 TRBD1 CASRDGTGGNTEAFF TGTGCCAGCAGGGACGGAACAGGGGGTAACACTGAAGCTTTCTTT
TRBJ1-1 few TRBV27 NA CASSRGFGMNTEAFF TGTGCCAGCAGTAGGGGTTTTGGGATGAACACTGAAGCTTTCTTT
TRBJ2-7 NA TRBV9 NA CASSVDISVPYEQYF TGTGCCAGCAGCGTAGATATTAGCGTGCCCTACGAGCAGTACTTC
TRBJ2-1 once TRBV27 TRBD1 CASSLSSGQATAYNEQFF TGTGCCAGCAGTTTATCGAGTGGACAGGCCACTGCCTACAATGAGCAGTTCTTC
TRBJ2-3 NA TRBV19 NA CASSISYTGLEADTQYF TGTGCCAGTAGTATATCGTATACAGGGCTAGAAGCAGATACGCAGTATTTT
TRBJ1-1 NA TRBV5-5 NA CASSPATVPNTEAFF TGTGCCAGCAGCCCGGCGACAGTCCCTAACACTGAAGCTTTCTTT
TRBJ2-7 NA TRBV11-2 NA CASSNRGGPGSYEQYF TGTGCCAGCAGCAACAGGGGGGGGCCCGGCTCCTACGAGCAGTACTTC
TRBJ2-3 few TRBV10-3 NA CAISPTGHNTDTQYF TGTGCCATCAGTCCCACGGGACATAACACAGATACGCAGTATTTT
TRBJ2-4 NA TRBV6-1 NA CASTEDGLAKNIQYF TGTGCCAGCACCGAGGATGGGTTAGCCAAAAACATTCAGTACTTC
TRBJ2-7 NA TRBV10-3 NA CAISTTYEQYF TGTGCCATCAGTACTACCTACGAGCAGTACTTC
TRBJ1-1 NA TRBV7-8 NA CASSLLRETEAFF TGTGCCAGCAGTTTACTCAGGGAAACTGAAGCTTTCTTT
TRBJ2-3 NA TRBV7-9 TRBD2 CASSLSGGTDTQYF TGTGCCAGCAGCCTTAGCGGGGGTACAGATACGCAGTATTTT
TRBJ2-7 NA TRBV7-2 TRBD2 CASSSSGGYEQYF TGTGCCAGCAGCTCTAGCGGGGGCTACGAACAGTACTTC
TRBJ2-3 NA TRBV13 TRBD2 CASRREALLTQYF TGTGCCAGCCGGCGGGAGGCCCTCCTGACGCAGTATTTT
TRBJ2-1 NA TRBV10-3 TRBD1 CAISGRTGTDNEQFF TGTGCCATCAGTGGCCGGACAGGTACCGACAATGAGCAGTTCTTC
TRBJ2-7 NA TRBV5-1 NA CASSLGGGTYEQYF TGCGCCAGCAGCTTGGGTGGAGGTACCTACGAGCAGTACTTC
TRBJ1-5 few TRBV7-8 TRBD1 CASSDRQGYNQPQHF TGTGCCAGCAGCGATCGACAGGGGTACAATCAGCCCCAGCATTTT
TRBJ1-2 few TRBV7-9 TRBD1 CASSFRQGAKNYGYTF TGTGCCAGCAGCTTCAGGCAGGGGGCGAAGAACTATGGCTACACCTTC
TRBJ1-5 NA TRBV6-4 TRBD1 CASSDGGQGRGNQPQHF TGTGCCAGCAGTGACGGGGGACAGGGGCGGGGCAATCAGCCCCAGCATTTT